This TCR beta chain was captured in a study of blood T cell repertoires in COVID-19 (dated by TCRdb to the early 2020s). About the investigation overall: Collaborator samples came from the United States, Italy and Spain and covered acute and convalescent phases of COVID-19. HLA class I and class II types, where available, came from metadata supplied by the sample provider rather than from assay-based typing. Sample metadata almost always included a de-identified subject ID, COVID-19 status, age in years and sex. The repertoires were released in a freely available public database intended as a resource for research on the immune response to SARS-CoV-2. The dataset comprised deeply sampled blood TCRbeta repertoires from subjects exposed to, actively infected with, or recovered from COVID-19. The material from the prospective study consisted of cDNA or gDNA derived from T cells, B-cell-depleted T cells, or PBMCs. Samples came from the ongoing ImmuneRACE study (first 160 participants) plus 1,254 subjects from 6 global collaborators.

CDR1 and CDR2 were assigned from the germline V gene as SGHTS and YDEGEE. The CDR3 spans 16 residues, from the cysteine through the phenylalanine. Only CDR3 DNA is held: 48 bases, read in frame from base 1. Here V drops 4 bases and J drops 1 base, and the junction holds 7 bases not matched to any gene. The immunoSEQ Assay, a bias-controlled multiplex PCR, was used to amplify TCRbeta CDR3 regions from genomic DNA. In the original analysis: The number of nucleated cells in each sample was estimated by amplification of reference gene primers within the assay. Sequence reads were collapsed and filtered to measure the absolute abundance of every unique TCRbeta CDR3 rearrangement. For each sample, productive Simpson clonality was calculated as the square root of Simpson's diversity index across productive rearrangements. TCRdb's version of the immuneACCESS table is confined to in-frame rearrangements and falls short of the full clone set. An unresolved V gene accounts for under half of the shortfall where checked; the remainder is of unknown origin. That table is the source of V, J and clone size, and D and trimming were worked out from the DNA. This sample holds 60,000 to 85,000 clones; roughly 80% were observed only once. Jointly, the top ten make up 12% of the sample.

Collaborating institutions collected whole blood in K2EDTA tubes following their own protocols. For TCRbeta analysis, collaborators shipped samples as frozen whole blood, isolated PBMCs, or DNA extracted from either of those sample types. Study-wide conclusions, independent of this receptor: How much clinical and demographic metadata was included differed by source and by participant, and the metadata was provided uncurated.

Points on this clone: Its specific antigen is unknown. The sample holds no much larger clone one base away, and base qualities are not on file.

The clonotype originates from a human donor in a cohort sampled during active COVID-19. The V and J segments used are TRBV5-8 and TRBJ1-5, and 8 junction bases match TRBD1. Input material: peripheral blood. The base sequence is TGTGCCAGCAGCGTTGGGACAGGCGCCAGCAATCAGCCCCAGCATTTT. Translated, it gives CASSVGTGASNQPQHF.